This TCR beta chain stems from a study of long-term antiretroviral therapy in people with HIV. Findings and limits, study-wide: Clonotypes expanded prior to ART showed repertoire dominance at all sampled time points. Post-ART diversity increased but stayed below transplant donor controls.

At least two post-ART and at least one pre-ART PBMC sample were available for each donor. Comment on this clone: What it recognizes is unknown.

V lost 5 bases and J lost 1; bases outside the gene matches: 5. The CDR3 spans 15 residues. Germline V gene lookup returns CDR1 SGHTA and CDR2 FQGNSA. The immunoSEQ assay was v3.0, run at survey level. Clones were sequenced by immunoSEQ multiplex PCR, and TCRdb holds only the in-frame ones, with some missing. The profile shows around 19,000 clones, 80% to 85% of them singletons. The chain has TRBV7-2 and TRBJ2-5; 9 positions match TRBD2. The specimen comprised unsorted PBMCs, sampled 0.3 years before starting antiretroviral therapy. The clonotype comes from a man in his fifties with HIV. CDR3 in DNA: TGTGCCAGCAGCCCGGATAGCGGGGGCCAAGAGACCCAGTACTTC. It yields the protein CASSPDSGGQETQYF. Filled out from reference TRBV7-2 and TRBJ2-5, the complete variable domain reads GAGVSQSPSNKVTEKGKDVELRCDPISGHTALYWYRQSLGQGLEFLIYFQGNSAPDKSGLPSDRFSAERTGGSVSTLTIQRTQQEDSAVYLCASSPDSGGQETQYFGPGTRLLVL.